The clone carrying this TCR beta chain was detected only a few times. Its antigen is unknown. The sample originates from a study of PD-1 blockade in classical Hodgkin lymphoma. Study outcomes and limitations: Relapsed/refractory patients reportedly had the lowest baseline TCR diversity, below newly diagnosed patients, who were below healthy donors. Complete responders possessed baseline diversity comparable to newly diagnosed patients.

Some clones are missing from TCRdb's copy, which holds only in-frame ones; the method was immunoSEQ multiplex PCR. This table has some 25,000 clones, approximately 80% appearing once. The CDR3 runs 14 residues. V lost 4 bases to trimming and J lost 1 base, with 10 bases between them. The germline V gene has CDR1 MNHNY and CDR2 SVGAGI (reference sequence). There was relapse after autologous stem cell transplantation in every patient, and there was variation in brentuximab vedotin exposure. Best response was recorded as complete response, partial response or progressive disease. The source of this sequence is a human donor with classical Hodgkin lymphoma. The source was peripheral blood mononuclear cells (PBMCs), collected at baseline. This chain links TRBV6-6 with TRBJ1-2, with no clear D. The CDR3 spells CASSSSGHNYGYTF. In DNA, the CDR3 is TGTGCCAGCAGTTCCTCTGGGCATAACTATGGCTACACCTTC.